What follows are 26 T cell receptor beta chains derived from one specimen sequenced in a study of blood T cells in healthy people across ages (dated by TCRdb to the mid-2010s). The library was generated by 5' RACE. Data came from an Illumina HiSeq 2500. A second PCR of about 7 to 12 cycles was run with a J-beta primer mix and a sample-barcoded 5' primer. TCRdb trimmed public reads at Q25 via fastp, called clones via MiXCR and kept in-frame beta chains. CDR3 protein sequences are deduplicated, and each keeps its most common genes and DNA. This sample is represented by some 890,000 distinct CDR3 sequences; about 27% of them were singletons. Of the sample, 10% is held by the ten largest clones. These records were also assigned to another study, of T cells of mothers and their children.

Sequenced: blood. Receptors were obtained from a woman between 35 and 50 years old in good health.

Ten or more counts support this clonotype. One end of the junction fails to match germline, which may point to a read error. The rearrangement links TRBV12-3 or TRBV12-4 to TRBJ2-1; D is possibly TRBD1 (6 bases). CDR3 length: 14 amino acids. The CDR3 coding sequence is TGCGCCAGCAGCTTACAGGGTACCTACAATGAGCAGTTCTTC. Its protein is CASSLQGTYNEQFF.

This chain links TRBV10-3 with TRBJ1-2, with D hard to call. The V and J ends lost 0 bases and 0 bases respectively, with 8 bases between them. This CDR3 spans 15 amino acids. Germline CDR1 and CDR2: ENHRY and SYGVKD. The CDR3 is CAISESARPNYGYTF. The CDR3 DNA follows: TGTGCCATCAGTGAGTCGGCCAGGCCTAACTATGGCTACACCTTC.

This chain connects TRBV14 to TRBJ1-1; D ambiguous. The V and J ends lost 4 bases and 0 bases respectively, with 9 bases between them. There are 14 residues in the CDR3. Germline V gene data show CDR1 as SGHDN and CDR2 as FVKESK. The CDR3 nucleotides read TGTGCCAGCAGCCGGAACACCATGAACACTGAAGCTTTCTTT. This sequence encodes CASSRNTMNTEAFF. The variable domain in full, completed from reference TRBV14 and TRBJ1-1, reads EAGVTQFPSHSVIEKGQTVTLRCDPISGHDNLYWYRRVMGKEIKFLLHFVKESKQDESGMPNNRFLAERTGGTYSTLKVQPAELEDSGVYFCASSRNTMNTEAFFGQGTRLTVV.

Only a few counts were recorded for this clonotype. This chain links TRBV6-2 or TRBV6-3 with TRBJ2-5; D is perhaps TRBD2 (5 bases). The J call may be wrong; the DNA end is better matched by TRBJ2-7. This CDR3 has 13 residues. Germline loops: CDR1 MNHEY, CDR2 SVGEGT. This chain's CDR3 is CASRTGASGEQYF. CDR3 nucleotide sequence: TGTGCCAGCAGAACGGGCGCAAGCGGCGAGCAGTACTTC.

The chain carries TRBV5-1 and TRBJ2-7, with 11 bases identical to TRBD1. From germline, CDR1 is SGHRS and CDR2 YFSETQ. The ends lost 4 bases at V and 6 bases at J; junction bases unmatched: 9. The CDR3 has 15 residues. The CDR3: CASSPAGTGGLEQYF. The CDR3 DNA reads as TGCGCCAGCAGCCCGGCCGGGACAGGGGGACTCGAGCAGTACTTC.

This clonotype occurred many times. The chain links TRBV29-1 to TRBJ2-3; D is unclear. Germline V gives CDR1 SQVTM, CDR2 ANQGSEA. V shed 6 bases and J shed 0 bases, with 10 bases lying between them. This CDR3 has 13 amino acids. In nucleotides, the CDR3 is TGCAGCGTCCTCCCGGGCAGCACAGATACGCAGTATTTT. Translating gives CSVLPGSTDTQYF.

The V gene is TRBV4-3, the J gene TRBJ2-2; 14 bases fit TRBD2. The CDR3 loop spans 19 amino acids. V trimming: 2 bases; J trimming: 5 bases; junction bases outside the gene matches: 10. Germline values: CDR1 LGHNA, CDR2 YSLEER. The CDR3 nucleotides are TGCGCCAGCAGCCAACAGACTAGCGGGGGGGCCTTTGGAACCGGGGAGCTGTTTTTT. Translating it yields CASSQQTSGGAFGTGELFF.

The chain employs TRBV7-3 and TRBJ2-7; no clear D gene. The CDR3 runs 13 residues. Germline values: CDR1 SGHTA, CDR2 FQGTGA. Trimming shortened V by 0 bases and J by 4 bases, and 7 bases separated the two germline ends. In DNA form, the CDR3 reads TGTGCCAGCAGCTTAACGATGGGATACGAGCAGTACTTC. Translated, it gives CASSLTMGYEQYF.

The sample holds a few counts of this clonotype. The CDR3 DNA reads as TGTGCCAGCACCGGTCAGGGAAGGACCACGGATACGCAGTATTTT. As protein: CASTGQGRTTDTQYF. The chain joins TRBV6-6 to TRBJ2-3; perhaps TRBD1 as D (5 bases). Trimming shortened V by 7 bases and J by 6 bases, and 20 bases separated the two germline ends. This CDR3 has 15 amino acids. Germline loops: CDR1 MNHNY, CDR2 SVGAGI (reference sequence).

This clonotype was detected many times. J is TRBJ2-6 and V is TRBV7-6, with D unclear. Per the germline V gene, CDR1 is SGHVS and CDR2 is FNYEAQ. V was clipped by 4 bases and J by 0 bases, with 7 bases between them. This CDR3 has 15 amino acids. CDR3 nucleotides: TGTGCCAGCAGCTCAACAATCTCTGGGGCCAACGTCCTGACTTTC. It codes for CASSSTISGANVLTF.

This clonotype has more than one count but fewer than ten. The rearrangement joins TRBV28 to TRBJ2-3; TRBD1 aligns across 7 bases. V dropped 10 bases and J dropped 5; count of bases not matched to a gene: 12. CDR3 size: 14 residues. From germline, CDR1 is MDHEN and CDR2 SYDVKM. The CDR3 DNA sequence: TGTGCCACCACCAGAGAGGGGGCCAGAGATACGCAGTATTTT. Amino acid sequence: CATTREGARDTQYF. Variable domain in full (rest from reference TRBV28 and TRBJ2-3): DVKVTQSSRYLVKRTGEKVFLECVQDMDHENMFWYRQDPGLGLRLIYFSYDVKMKEKGDIPEGYSVSREKKERFSLILESASTNQTSMYLCATTREGARDTQYFGPGTRLTVL.

Concerning this clonotype: The junction departs from the called germline gene at one end, perhaps through a read error. V gene TRBV7-2 combines with J gene TRBJ2-7; 9 bases are shared with TRBD1. This CDR3 is built from 14 residues. The V gene's germline CDR1 is SGHTA and CDR2 FQGNSA. The CDR3 loop is CAGSLGQGIYEQYF. The CDR3 nucleotides are TGTGCCGGCAGCTTGGGACAGGGTATTTACGAGCAGTACTTC.

This chain connects TRBV4-1 to TRBJ1-1, with D tentatively TRBD1 (5 bases). V dropped 0 bases and J dropped 5 bases, with 13 bases sitting between them. The CDR3 totals 15 residues. The germline V gene encodes CDR1 MGHRA and CDR2 YSYEKL. CDR3 DNA sequence: TGCGCCAGCAGCCAAGATCCGAGGGGCGAGACTGAAGCTTTCTTT. This translates into CASSQDPRGETEAFF.

As regards this clonotype: Germline and junction disagree at one end, which may indicate a read error. V gene TRBV27 combines with J gene TRBJ1-1; D uncertain. This CDR3 is built from 12 residues. Germline V CDR1 and CDR2: MNHEY, SMNVEV (reference sequence). CDR3 residues: CTSSTGNTEAFF. CDR3 bases: TGTACCAGCAGTACTGGGAACACTGAAGCTTTCTTT.

The chain has TRBV11-1 and TRBJ2-3; 9 positions match TRBD2. The CDR3 covers 16 residues. The junction had 8 bases not matched to a gene; V was cut back by 3 bases and J by 4 bases. From germline, CDR1 is SGHAT and CDR2 FQDESV (reference sequence). The CDR3 region is CASSLRMAGGSDTQYF. As DNA, the CDR3 is TGTGCCAGCAGCTTGAGGATGGCGGGGGGGTCAGATACGCAGTATTTT.

The V call is TRBV7-4, the J call TRBJ1-4, with D unclear. Germline V gene lookup returns CDR1 SGHVT and CDR2 SQSDAQ. There are 16 residues in the CDR3. V was shortened by 10 bases and J by 7 bases, with 25 bases between the two germline ends. The DNA for the CDR3 is TGTGCCAACATCCTTTACCGTTCCTTCCGGGGTGAAAAACTGTTTTTT. It yields the protein CANILYRSFRGEKLFF.

V and J are TRBV7-2 and TRBJ1-2; D might be TRBD1 (6 bases). The germline V and J ends were trimmed by 5 bases and 6 bases, with 16 bases remaining between them. Germline lookup yields CDR1 SGHTA and CDR2 FQGNSA. The CDR3 length is 14 residues. The CDR3 loop reads CASSPYGGQDGYTF. In nucleotides, the CDR3 is TGTGCCAGCAGCCCCTATGGGGGGCAGGATGGCTACACCTTC.

The DNA for the CDR3 is TGTGCCAGCAGTTTGGGCAATCGGTACGAGCAGTACTTC. Protein sequence: CASSLGNRYEQYF. The V call is TRBV12-3 or TRBV12-4, the J call TRBJ2-7; no definite D call. Trimming took off 3 bases at V and 4 bases at J, with 10 bases between the two ends. The CDR3 length is 13 residues.

As for this clonotype: A clone one base away is much larger, so this may be a read error. This sequence joins TRBV7-9 and TRBJ2-5, with D uncertain. The germline V gene encodes CDR1 SEHNR and CDR2 FQNEAQ (reference sequence). The CDR3 is 13 residues long. The CDR3 bases are TGTACCAGCAGCTTGCAACGTCAAGAGACCCAGTACTTC. Protein product: CTSSLQRQETQYF.

The sample holds a few counts of this clonotype. DNA of the CDR3: TGTGCCAGCAGCTTAGAGCTTGTCCGTGGGGGGGGCAGGAAGAGCTCCTACAATGAGCAGTTCTTC. Its protein is CASSLELVRGGGRKSSYNEQFF. The chain joins TRBV7-3 to TRBJ2-1; perhaps TRBD2 as D (7 bases). CDR1 is SGHTA, CDR2 FQGTGA, per germline. This CDR3 contains 22 residues. Trimming stripped 2 bases from V and 0 bases from J, with 29 bases between.

This clonotype occurred many times. The chain uses TRBV10-3 and TRBJ1-6; a possible D gene is TRBD1 (5 bases). The V end was cut by 10 bases, the J end by 6 bases, with 13 bases between. This CDR3 is built from 13 residues. Germline values: CDR1 ENHRY, CDR2 SYGVKD. The CDR3 DNA reads as TGTGCCACCACAGGTCTCGGTAATTCACCCCTCCACTTT. It translates to CATTGLGNSPLHF.

The V gene is TRBV5-1, the J gene TRBJ2-1, with 11 nucleotides matching TRBD1. V gave up 4 bases and J gave up 0 bases; unmatched junction bases: 3. Germline-derived CDR1 and CDR2 are SGHRS and YFSETQ. The CDR3 covers 16 residues. The chain's CDR3 is CASSAGTGGSYNEQFF. The CDR3 nucleotides read TGCGCCAGCAGCGCCGGGACAGGGGGCTCCTACAATGAGCAGTTCTTC. Full variable domain (remainder filled in from reference TRBV5-1 and TRBJ2-1): KAGVTQTPRYLIKTRGQQVTLSCSPISGHRSVSWYQQTPGQGLQFLFEYFSETQRNKGNFPGRFSGRQFSNSRSEMNVSTLELGDSALYLCASSAGTGGSYNEQFFGPGTRLTVL.

The J gene is TRBJ2-7, the V gene TRBV28; TRBD2 matches 7 bases. The CDR3 has 19 amino acids. Germline values: CDR1 MDHEN, CDR2 SYDVKM. V trimming: 1 base; J trimming: 1 base; junction bases outside the gene matches: 16. The CDR3 region has the DNA TGTGCCAGCAGTTTATTTTATGTAGGGAGGGCTAAAAAATCCTACGAGCAGTACTTC. Its translation: CASSLFYVGRAKKSYEQYF.

The chain links TRBV7-3 to TRBJ2-1; D possibly matches TRBD1 or TRBD2 (5 bases each). The CDR3 sequence is 15 residues long. Between the trimmed V and J ends, which lost 0 bases and 9 bases, there was a span of 15 bases. Germline CDR1 is SGHTA and CDR2 is FQGTGA. The CDR3: CASSLTRERGTEQFF. The CDR3 DNA sequence: TGTGCCAGCAGCTTAACACGCGAGAGGGGCACTGAGCAGTTCTTC.

The table lists this clonotype with many counts. The J gene is TRBJ2-7, the V gene TRBV7-8; D may match TRBD1 or TRBD2 (6 bases each). CDR1 SGHVS and CDR2 FQNEAQ come from the germline V gene. Trimming cost V 10 bases and J 2 bases, with 21 bases left between them. The CDR3 spans 15 residues. CDR3 DNA sequence: TGTGCCACCGTCCCTGGGCGGGACACAGCCTACGAGCAGTACTTC. Encoded protein: CATVPGRDTAYEQYF.

The chain joins TRBV5-5 to TRBJ1-2, with TRBD1 matching over 8 bases. The V gene's germline CDR1 is SGHKS and CDR2 YYEKEE (reference sequence). V lost 2 bases and J lost 8; bases outside the gene matches: 5. The CDR3 spans 13 residues. The CDR3 DNA reads TGTGCCAGCAGCTTCAGGACAGGGATGGGCTACACCTTC. Amino acid sequence: CASSFRTGMGYTF.